This paragraph reports one T cell receptor (beta chain). Its antigen is still unknown. Qualities for individual bases were not recorded, and no much larger clone is one base off. The cohort was made up of approximately 670 healthy bone marrow donors. At the time of sampling, every cohort member was nominally healthy, though immune exposures that went unrecorded were likely present. The donor tested CMV seropositive, placing the donor among the 290 or so seropositive members of the cohort. Every donor gave a peripheral blood sample, and the peripheral blood mononuclear cells from that sample were used for TCR beta sequencing. The Qiagen DNeasy Blood Extraction Kit was used to extract genomic DNA from the blood cell samples. The CDR3 numbers 13 residues from cysteine through phenylalanine. Of all the DNA, just the CDR3 is kept, 39 bases in frame from base 1. Ends trimmed: V by 4 bases, J by 6 bases; bases unmatched to a gene: 1. The germline V gene encodes CDR1 SGHNT and CDR2 YYREEE (reference sequence).

The data stem from a study of cytomegalovirus exposure and HLA in healthy donors (dated by TCRdb to 2015 to 2018). Some background on the complete study: According to an earlier analysis of 550 to 750 of the donors, 150 million to 200 million T cells yielded 120 million or so unique TCR beta sequences and 276 Gb of sequence data. On average, around 240,000 unique TCR beta nucleotide sequences were sequenced per donor among 398 genotyped donors of the cohort, with 15% to 20% of those sequences being non-productive. Of the roughly 400 genotyped donors, over 80% were placed in the genetic ancestry cluster associated with self-reported Caucasian donors. Approximately 330 gigabases of sequencing data and 70 million to 100 million unique TCR sequences made up an early release that covered several hundred HLA-typed donors. The later analysis used no new phenotypic data to find candidate immune exposures, relying instead on TCR beta sequences and their occurrence across donors. Four or five DR-DQ haplotypes were handled as single units for association and clustering because linkage in the cohort was strong. A later genetic analysis used genome-wide SNP genotypes for about 55% of the 666 donors, treating that subset as a discovery cohort. The T cell repertoires of 666 subjects were profiled by immunosequencing and related to cytomegalovirus serostatus. A later analysis re-analyzed previously published TCR beta repertoires from several hundred donors and added high-resolution HLA genotyping to study TCR occurrence patterns. Both class I and class II loci were covered by HLA typing, at four-digit resolution. Every repertoire in the discovery cohort had been generated on one and the same sequencing platform. The study combined high-throughput TCR immunosequencing, statistical association of individual TCRs with disease status, and machine learning to predict cytomegalovirus infection status. Donor age, sex, ethnicity and CMV serostatus were compiled together with the repertoire data. Along with the approximately 700-subject first cohort, a separate validation cohort of over 90 different subjects was used. The study was designed to test whether signatures of past pathogen exposure could be identified by cataloging public T cell receptors. An earlier analysis of around 580 of the donors used high-throughput TCR beta sequencing to judge whether each TCR beta V gene segment behaved as functional or pseudogenic. Typing coverage varied by locus: roughly 620-630 donors for A, B, C, DRB1 and DQB1; approximately 500 for DQA1; 606 for DPA1; approximately 490 for DPB1.

Library construction relied on the immunoSEQ multiplex PCR assay. For the multiplex PCR, a mixture combining 60 forward primers for TCR Vbeta segments and 13 reverse primers for TCR Jbeta segments was used. The CDR3 region of rearranged TCR beta genes was amplified from genomic DNA by a multiplex PCR assay. The amplified TCR beta libraries were sequenced on the Illumina HiSeq System as 87-base-pair reads. Turning to the authors' computational methods: A later analysis tallied around 82 million unique TCR beta chains across the 666 repertoires, and about 12 million of those chains were shared by two or more donors. Raw reads were error-corrected and collapsed into unique sequences by a nearest-neighbor algorithm in which closely related sequences were merged to remove PCR and sequencing errors. To assign V, D and J gene segments, CDR3 sequences were aligned to IMGT reference sequences. For a sequence to be retained, at least a six-nucleotide match to both a V gene segment and a J gene segment was required. Rearrangements were called productive when the CDR3 lacked stop codons and stayed in frame with V and J; all others were non-productive. CDR3 was defined according to IMGT convention as the region running from the second conserved V-encoded cysteine to the conserved J-encoded phenylalanine. The earlier analysis of 587 of the donors excluded any sequence lacking an unambiguous match to a single V gene segment. In an earlier analysis of about 590 of the donors, a V segment was called functional when productive rearrangements were above 56.7%, and segregating when the standard deviation between donors exceeded 5%. A statistical classification framework was developed to diagnose cytomegalovirus status using the catalog of TCR beta chain sequences. In a later analysis, TCR nucleotide sequences were compared against IMGT/GENE-DB human TR gene sequences so that V and J genes could be assigned. A later analysis assigned CDR3 sequences and most-parsimonious VDJ recombination scenarios with the TCRdist pipeline. In a later analysis, every TCR beta chain was defined by the combination of its CDR3 amino acid sequence and its V-gene family, and reads without a unique V-gene family were dropped. As a way to deal with suspected cross-contamination and a sequencing artifact, a later analysis dropped more than 500 nucleotide sequences that were highly shared and had low generation probability. A later analysis calculated a clonal expansion index for each public chain from normalized within-repertoire ranks of inferred template counts. In a later analysis, generation probabilities were computed using a VDJ recombination model fitted to out-of-frame rearrangements, and the results were checked against IGoR. In a later analysis, TCR-TCR, TCR-HLA and TCR-CMV co-occurrence was scored with hypergeometric tests, and a repertoire-size bias correction was applied to TCR pairs. In a later analysis, false discovery rates were estimated by permuting HLA or CMV assignments 20 times. In a later analysis, co-occurring TCRs were grouped with DBSCAN, and TCRdist sequence similarity was added when clustering was performed within HLA-allele-positive subsets. Co-occurrence clustering excluded repertoires with fewer than 30,000 or more than 120,000 public chains, plus five with anomalous nucleotide sharing. This is the immuneACCESS table as TCRdb keeps it, with only in-frame sequences that have V and J called. A part of the clones is gone; compared with another copy, unresolved V genes explain less than half, and the rest is unexplained. The D gene and trimming were derived from the DNA, and the V and J assignments and clone size from that table. This sample is represented by around 150,000 clones; roughly 64% of them were singletons. 2.5% to 3.5% of the sample is held by the ten biggest clonotypes.

What the research found in general, with its limitations: It was suggested by the authors that the approach could potentially be generalized to other disease states and immunological phenotypes. In this cohort, only TCR beta chains were sequenced, and detectable features were limited by the absence of alpha or paired-chain data. A later analysis reported that several top co-occurrence clusters appeared linked to parvovirus B19, influenza, CMV and Epstein-Barr virus. In vitro tests confirmed that a few of the cytomegalovirus-associated TCR beta chains recognize cytomegalovirus antigens. Correlated functional status among segregating V segments might be attributable to linkage disequilibrium, but an unknown experimental factor could not be ruled out. Presence/absence analyses assumed roughly uniform sequencing depth across donors, an assumption that may not hold. A further reported finding was that TCR beta sequences accurately predicted the HLA-A and HLA-B alleles for most subjects in the first cohort. When HLA alleles, especially DR and DQ, strongly co-occurred, TCR associations were difficult to assign to individual alleles. Cytomegalovirus status was reported to be diagnosed by the classifier with high specificity and sensitivity in both the original and validation cohorts. Roughly 17 rarely observed V segments, including chromosome 9 orphons, were excluded from the earlier analysis of several hundred of the donors because counts were too low. HLA typing was unavailable for some donors at each locus, so association tests used only the typed subset. In an earlier analysis of some 640 of the donors, most TCR beta V segments were observed in productive rearrangements about 87% or about 30% of the time, broadly matching IMGT annotations. A later analysis associated 15,000 to 20,000 TCR beta sequences with specific HLA alleles at a false discovery rate of 0.05. The only immune exposure information available for the cohort was CMV serostatus. A cluster of highly shared sequence variants was judged likely to represent a technical artifact of the sequencing pipeline. V-gene and J-gene trimming of TCR beta chains was associated with a missense DCLRE1C variant in a later genetic analysis, and the association was replicated in an independent cohort. Because the 87-base-pair reads could not distinguish some IMGT-functional V segments, including TRBV6-2 and TRBV6-3, those segments were excluded. In a later analysis, HLA-associated TCR beta chains were found to be more clonally expanded and to have lower generation probabilities than equally common non-associated chains. According to a later analysis, TCR association rates differed among HLA loci, with DRB1 alleles showing the most associated TCRs and HLA-C alleles showing the fewest. In the study, about 150 TCR beta chains were listed as associated with cytomegalovirus. Across donors, most TCR sequences were observed very rarely, whereas some public TCRs were present in many individuals. Compared with the 666-donor mean, donors in an Asian-associated ancestry cluster had fewer N-insertions in productive TCRs, according to a later genetic analysis. Most CMV-associated TCR beta chains appeared to be HLA-restricted in a later analysis, and the HLA associations seemed to be driven largely by CMV exposure.

The sequence was obtained from a woman aged 25 to 39 in good health and CMV-seropositive. Sequencing was done on a sample of PBMCs. The receptor chain draws on TRBV5-4 and TRBJ1-5, with 10 middle bases fitting TRBD1. The CDR3 loop reads CASSRDRGQPQHF. The DNA sequence is given as TGTGCCAGCAGCAGGGACAGGGGTCAGCCCCAGCATTTT.